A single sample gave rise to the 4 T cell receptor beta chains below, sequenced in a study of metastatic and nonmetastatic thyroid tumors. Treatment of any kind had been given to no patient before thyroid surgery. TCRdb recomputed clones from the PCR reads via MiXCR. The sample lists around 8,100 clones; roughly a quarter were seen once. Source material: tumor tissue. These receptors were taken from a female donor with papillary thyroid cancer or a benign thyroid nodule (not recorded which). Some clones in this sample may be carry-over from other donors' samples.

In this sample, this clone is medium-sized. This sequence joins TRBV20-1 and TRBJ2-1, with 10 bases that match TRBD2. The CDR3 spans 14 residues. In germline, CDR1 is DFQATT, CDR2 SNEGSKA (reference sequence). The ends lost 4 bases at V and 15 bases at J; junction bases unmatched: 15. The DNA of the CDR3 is TGCAGTGCTATAAGCGGGAGGGCCCTCGGGAGGCTGTTCTTC. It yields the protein CSAISGRALGRLFF.

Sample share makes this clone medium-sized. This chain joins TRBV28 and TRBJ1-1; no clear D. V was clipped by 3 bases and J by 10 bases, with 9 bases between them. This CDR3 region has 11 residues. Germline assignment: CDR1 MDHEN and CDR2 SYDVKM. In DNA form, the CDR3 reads TGTGCCAGCAGTTTCCTCGGATTAGCTTTCTTT. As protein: CASSFLGLAFF.

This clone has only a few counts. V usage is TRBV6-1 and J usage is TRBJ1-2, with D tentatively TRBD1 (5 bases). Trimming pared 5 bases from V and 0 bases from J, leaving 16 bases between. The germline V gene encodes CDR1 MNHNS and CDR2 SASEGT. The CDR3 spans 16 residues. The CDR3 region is CASSTDTGASNYGYTF. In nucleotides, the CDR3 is TGTGCCAGCAGTACAGATACCGGGGCCTCTAACTATGGCTACACCTTC.

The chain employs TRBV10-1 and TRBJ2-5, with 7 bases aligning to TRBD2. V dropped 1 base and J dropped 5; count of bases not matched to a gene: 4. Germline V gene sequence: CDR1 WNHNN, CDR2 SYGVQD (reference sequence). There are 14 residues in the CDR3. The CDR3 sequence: CASSEFAGEETQYF. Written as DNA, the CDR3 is TGCGCCAGCAGTGAGTTCGCGGGAGAGGAGACCCAGTACTTC.